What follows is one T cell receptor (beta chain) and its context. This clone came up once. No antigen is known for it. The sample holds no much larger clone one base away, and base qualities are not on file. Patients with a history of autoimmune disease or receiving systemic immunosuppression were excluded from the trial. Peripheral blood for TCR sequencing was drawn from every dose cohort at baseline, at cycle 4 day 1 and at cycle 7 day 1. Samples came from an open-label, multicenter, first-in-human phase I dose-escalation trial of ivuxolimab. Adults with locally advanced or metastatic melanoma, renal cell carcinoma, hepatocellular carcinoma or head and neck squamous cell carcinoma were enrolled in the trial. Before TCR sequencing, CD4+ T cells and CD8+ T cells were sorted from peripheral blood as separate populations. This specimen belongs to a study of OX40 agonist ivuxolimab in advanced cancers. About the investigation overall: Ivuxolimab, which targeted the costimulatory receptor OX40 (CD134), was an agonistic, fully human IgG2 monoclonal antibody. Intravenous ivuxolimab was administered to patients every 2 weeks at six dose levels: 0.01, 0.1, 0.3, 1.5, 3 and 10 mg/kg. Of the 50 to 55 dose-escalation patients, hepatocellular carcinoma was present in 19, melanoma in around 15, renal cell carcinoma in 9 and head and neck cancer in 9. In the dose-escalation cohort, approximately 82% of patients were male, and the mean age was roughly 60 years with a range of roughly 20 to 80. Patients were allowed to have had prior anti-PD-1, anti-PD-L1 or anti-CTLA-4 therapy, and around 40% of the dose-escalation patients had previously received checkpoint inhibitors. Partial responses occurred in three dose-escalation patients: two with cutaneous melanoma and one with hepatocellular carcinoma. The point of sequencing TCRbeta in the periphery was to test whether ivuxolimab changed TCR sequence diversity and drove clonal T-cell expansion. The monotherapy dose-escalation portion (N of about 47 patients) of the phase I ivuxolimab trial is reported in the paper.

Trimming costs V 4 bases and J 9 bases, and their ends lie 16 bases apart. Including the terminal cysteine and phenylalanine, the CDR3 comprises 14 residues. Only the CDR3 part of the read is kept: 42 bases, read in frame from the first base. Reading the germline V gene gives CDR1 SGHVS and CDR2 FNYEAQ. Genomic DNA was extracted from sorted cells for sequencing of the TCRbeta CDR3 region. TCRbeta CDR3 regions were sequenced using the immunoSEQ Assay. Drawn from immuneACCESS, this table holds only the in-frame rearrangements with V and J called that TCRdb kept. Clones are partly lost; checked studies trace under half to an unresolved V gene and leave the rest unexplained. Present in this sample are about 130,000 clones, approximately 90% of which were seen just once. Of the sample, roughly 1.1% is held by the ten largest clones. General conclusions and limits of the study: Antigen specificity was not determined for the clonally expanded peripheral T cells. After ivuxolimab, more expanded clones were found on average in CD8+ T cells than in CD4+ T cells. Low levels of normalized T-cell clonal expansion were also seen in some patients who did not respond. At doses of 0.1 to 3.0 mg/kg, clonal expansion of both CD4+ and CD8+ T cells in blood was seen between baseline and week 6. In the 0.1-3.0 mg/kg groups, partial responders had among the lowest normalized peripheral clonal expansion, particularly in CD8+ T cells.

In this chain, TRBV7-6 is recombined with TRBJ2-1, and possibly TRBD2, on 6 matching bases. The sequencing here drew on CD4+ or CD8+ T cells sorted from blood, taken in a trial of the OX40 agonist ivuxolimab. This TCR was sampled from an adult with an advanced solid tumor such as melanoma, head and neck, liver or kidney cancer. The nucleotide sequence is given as TGTGCCAGCAGCTCATTGGCCGAGGAGGGTGAGCAGTTCTTC. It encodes CASSSLAEEGEQFF.